What follows are 16 T cell receptor beta chains derived from one specimen sequenced in a study of T-cell reconstitution after alpha-beta-depleted transplantation in children. TCRbeta library construction was performed incorporating unique molecular identifiers. Via MiXCR, TCRdb re-called the PCR reads, giving one row per CDR3 protein. The repertoire includes 210,000 or so distinct CDR3 sequences, about a tenth of them detected once, and 28% sits in the top ten. The specimen was PBMCs, collected before TCRalphabeta/CD19-depleted stem cell transplant. The receptors stem from a child less than two years old with acute myeloid leukemia, due to receive a stem cell transplant.

This chain uses TRBV29-1 with TRBJ2-1; the D gene is possibly TRBD2 (5 bases). CDR1 is SQVTM and CDR2 is ANQGSEA in the germline V gene. The CDR3 consists of 12 residues. The V end lost 8 bases, the J end lost 3 bases, and 11 bases lay between the germline ends. CDR3 protein: CSIARGYNEQFF. Written as DNA, the CDR3 is TGCAGCATCGCCCGGGGCTACAATGAGCAGTTCTTC.

This clonotype was found many times. The chain has TRBV19 and TRBJ2-3; 9 positions match TRBD2. The CDR3 sequence is 12 residues long. Unmatched junction bases numbered 3, after V lost 8 bases and J lost 6 bases. Germline V gene lookup returns CDR1 LNHDA and CDR2 SQIVND (reference sequence). CDR3 DNA: TGTGCCAGTGGAAGCGGGGGGGATACGCAGTATTTT. Translation: CASGSGGDTQYF.

This clonotype showed up many times. The chain combines TRBV7-9 with TRBJ1-2; D remains ambiguous. The CDR3 is 13 amino acids. Germline loops: CDR1 SEHNR, CDR2 FQNEAQ (reference sequence). V dropped 5 bases and J dropped 4 bases, with 11 bases sitting between them. CDR3 region: CASSIHGGYGYTF. The CDR3 DNA sequence: TGTGCCAGCAGCATTCACGGAGGCTATGGCTACACCTTC.

Ten or more counts support this clonotype. This chain joins TRBV29-1 and TRBJ1-1, with a possible D match to TRBD1 (6 bases). The germline gives CDR1 SQVTM, CDR2 ANQGSEA. Trimming removed 3 bases at V and 5 bases at J, with 13 bases between. The CDR3 spans 13 residues. The CDR3 DNA reads TGCAGCGTTGACCAGGGGCAGGGGACTGAAGCTTTCTTT. Translation: CSVDQGQGTEAFF.

About this clonotype itself: This may come from a read error, since a much larger clone is one base off. This sequence joins TRBV28 and TRBJ2-1; 15 bases line up with TRBD2. Per the germline V gene, CDR1 is MDHEN and CDR2 is SYDVKM. This CDR3 is built from 17 residues. Trimming removed 7 bases from V and 11 bases from J; junction bases left unmatched: 15. The DNA of the CDR3 is TGTGCCAGCATCATAGGGGGACTAGCGGGAGGTCAAAATCAGCAGTTCTTC. Translated: CASIIGGLAGGQNQQFF.

The table lists this clonotype with many counts. The chain couples TRBV20-1 to TRBJ2-7; a possible D gene is TRBD1 (6 bases). This CDR3 is built from 18 residues. Germline lookup yields CDR1 DFQATT and CDR2 SNEGSKA (reference sequence). V was pared by 1 base and J by 7 bases, with 29 bases between. The CDR3 spells CSARATDSLLGSGLEQYF. CDR3 nucleotides: TGCAGTGCTAGAGCTACGGACAGCCTCCTAGGGTCAGGGTTGGAGCAGTACTTC.

The chain joins TRBV27 to TRBJ2-3, with D possibly TRBD1 on 6 matching bases. The CDR3 is 11 residues long. Germline V gene sequence: CDR1 MNHEY, CDR2 SMNVEV (reference sequence). V gave up 11 bases and J gave up 5 bases, with 11 bases separating them. The CDR3 here is CAPTGIDTQYF. CDR3 DNA: TGTGCCCCCACAGGGATAGATACGCAGTATTTT.

This clonotype was picked up many times. This chain joins TRBV7-9 and TRBJ1-1; tentatively, D is TRBD1 (6 bases). This CDR3 region has 15 residues. Between the trimmed V and J ends, which lost 4 bases and 0 bases, there was a span of 12 bases. From germline, CDR1 is SEHNR and CDR2 FQNEAQ (reference sequence). CDR3 coding DNA: TGTGCCAGCAGCTCACAACAGGGCCTGAACACTGAAGCTTTCTTT. Amino acids: CASSSQQGLNTEAFF. The variable domain in full, completed from reference TRBV7-9 and TRBJ1-1, reads DTGVSQNPRHKITKRGQNVTFRCDPISEHNRLYWYRQTLGQGPEFLTYFQNEAQLEKSRLLSDRFSAERPKGSFSTLEIQRTEQGDSAMYLCASSSQQGLNTEAFFGQGTRLTVV.

In this sample, this clonotype turned up many times. The chain employs TRBV5-1 and TRBJ1-5; maybe TRBD1 (6 bases). V was trimmed by 2 bases and J by 3 bases, leaving 12 bases between them. Looked up from germline, CDR1 is SGHRS and CDR2 is YFSETQ. The CDR3 runs 15 residues. CDR3 DNA sequence: TGCGCCAGCAGCTTTGGGGGGGCTGACAATCAGCCCCAGCATTTT. Translating it yields CASSFGGADNQPQHF.

This clonotype appeared many times. The rearrangement uses TRBV20-1 and TRBJ1-5, with D tentatively TRBD1 (6 bases). The CDR3 runs 15 residues. The ends were cut back, 5 bases at V and 0 bases at J, with 14 bases in the middle. Per the germline V gene, CDR1 is DFQATT and CDR2 is SNEGSKA (reference sequence). This chain's CDR3 is CSARVGQYSNQPQHF. Here the CDR3 DNA reads TGCAGTGCTCGGGTTGGACAGTATAGCAATCAGCCCCAGCATTTT.

Ten or more counts support this clonotype. The V and J genes are TRBV4-1 and TRBJ2-5; 7 bases line up with TRBD2. With 1 base clipped from V and 4 bases from J, the junction kept 9 bases outside the gene matches. Germline V lookup: CDR1 MGHRA, CDR2 YSYEKL. CDR3 length equals 16 residues. CDR3 sequence (DNA): TGCGCCAGCAGCCAAGGGGACCCGGGAGGTCGAGAGACCCAGTACTTC. Translating gives CASSQGDPGGRETQYF.

This clonotype was recorded at least ten times. CDR3 amino acids: CASSVRQNLNTEAFF. CDR3 bases: TGTGCCAGCAGCGTACGACAGAACTTGAACACTGAAGCTTTCTTT. The gene calls are TRBV7-8 and TRBJ1-1; perhaps TRBD1 as D (5 bases). There are 15 residues in the CDR3. V lost 5 bases to trimming and J lost 0 bases, with 13 bases between them. CDR1 is SGHVS and CDR2 is FQNEAQ in the germline V gene. Full variable domain (outside the CDR3, taken from reference TRBV7-8 and TRBJ1-1): GAGVSQSPRYKVAKRGQDVALRCDPISGHVSLFWYQQALGQGPEFLTYFQNEAQLDKSGLPSDRFFAERPEGSVSTLKIQRTQQEDSAVYLCASSVRQNLNTEAFFGQGTRLTVV.

This clonotype was observed at least ten times. V usage is TRBV6-5 and J usage is TRBJ2-1, with a weak D call TRBD2 (8 bases). Germline loops: CDR1 MNHEY, CDR2 SVGAGI. The CDR3 is 17 amino acids. Deletions cut 0 bases from V and 5 bases from J, with 17 bases between. CDR3 bases: TGTGCCAGCAGTTACTCGACAGGGCTAGCGGGTAACAATGAGCAGTTCTTC. Translation gives CASSYSTGLAGNNEQFF.

Notes on this clonotype: Possible read error: a much larger clone is one base away. This chain joins TRBV7-2 and TRBJ1-5; D is perhaps TRBD1 (5 bases). The CDR3 covers 15 residues. The germline CDR1 and CDR2 sequences are SGHTA and FQGNSA. DNA of the CDR3: TGTGCCGGCAGCGCCAGGGTTTCCCATAATCAGCCCCAGCATTTT. Its protein is CAGSARVSHNQPQHF.

This clonotype was seen at least ten times. This chain uses TRBV20-1 with TRBJ2-6; 8 nucleotides line up with TRBD1. Germline assignment: CDR1 DFQATT and CDR2 SNEGSKA (reference sequence). The CDR3 is made up of 13 amino acids. J gave up 4 bases and V 7 bases, and 3 bases lay outside the gene matches. DNA for the CDR3: TGCAGTGGTCAGGGGGCCGGGGCCAACGTCCTGACTTTC. It yields the protein CSGQGAGANVLTF.

This clonotype was seen at least ten times. This may be a read error: a much more frequent sequence differs by one nucleotide. The J gene is TRBJ2-5, the V gene TRBV4-2; 7 bases line up with TRBD2. V trimming: 1 base; J trimming: 4 bases; junction bases outside the gene matches: 0. Looked up from germline, CDR1 is LGHNA and CDR2 is YNFKEQ. This CDR3 is built from 13 residues. CDR3 in DNA: TGTGCCAGCAGCCAAGTAGCGGGAGAGACCCAGTACTTC. It specifies CASSQVAGETQYF.